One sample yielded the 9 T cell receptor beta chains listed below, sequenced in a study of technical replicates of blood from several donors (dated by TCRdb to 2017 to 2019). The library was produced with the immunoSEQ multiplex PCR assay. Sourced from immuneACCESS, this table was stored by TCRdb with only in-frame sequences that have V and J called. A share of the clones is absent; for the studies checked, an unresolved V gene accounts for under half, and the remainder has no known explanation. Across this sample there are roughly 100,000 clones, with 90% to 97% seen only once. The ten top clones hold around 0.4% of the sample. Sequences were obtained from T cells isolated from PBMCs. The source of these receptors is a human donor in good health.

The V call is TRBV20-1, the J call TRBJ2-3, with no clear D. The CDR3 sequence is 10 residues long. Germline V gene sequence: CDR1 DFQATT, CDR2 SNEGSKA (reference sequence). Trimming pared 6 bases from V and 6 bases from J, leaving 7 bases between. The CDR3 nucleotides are TGCAGTGCCGCACGGGATACGCAGTATTTT. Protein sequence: CSAARDTQYF.

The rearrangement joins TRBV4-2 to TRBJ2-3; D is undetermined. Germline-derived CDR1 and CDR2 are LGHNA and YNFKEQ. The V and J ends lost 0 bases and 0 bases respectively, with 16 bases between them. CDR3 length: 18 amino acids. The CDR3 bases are TGTGCCAGCAGCCAAGAGGGTTCGGCAGACATTAGCACAGATACGCAGTATTTT. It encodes CASSQEGSADISTDTQYF.

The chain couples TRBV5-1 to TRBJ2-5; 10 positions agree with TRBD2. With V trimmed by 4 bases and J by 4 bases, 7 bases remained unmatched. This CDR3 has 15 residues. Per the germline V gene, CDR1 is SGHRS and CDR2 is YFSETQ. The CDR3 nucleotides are TGCGCCAGCAGCGCCCTAGCGGGAGAGGGAGAGACCCAGTACTTC. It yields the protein CASSALAGEGETQYF.

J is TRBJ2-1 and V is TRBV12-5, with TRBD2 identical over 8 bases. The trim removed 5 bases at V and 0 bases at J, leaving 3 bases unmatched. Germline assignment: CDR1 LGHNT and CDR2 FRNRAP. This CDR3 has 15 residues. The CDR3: CASGPAGVSYNEQFF. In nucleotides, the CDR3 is TGTGCTAGTGGTCCAGCGGGAGTCTCCTACAATGAGCAGTTCTTC.

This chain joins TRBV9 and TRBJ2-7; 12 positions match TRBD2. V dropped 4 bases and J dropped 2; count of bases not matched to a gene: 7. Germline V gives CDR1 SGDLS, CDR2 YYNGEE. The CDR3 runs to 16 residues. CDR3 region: CASSLSTSGSPYEQYF. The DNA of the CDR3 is TGTGCCAGCAGCTTGTCGACTAGCGGGAGTCCCTACGAGCAGTACTTC.

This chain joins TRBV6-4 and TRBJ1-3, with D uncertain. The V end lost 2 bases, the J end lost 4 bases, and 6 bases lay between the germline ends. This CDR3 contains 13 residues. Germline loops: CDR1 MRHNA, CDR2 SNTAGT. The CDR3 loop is CASSDGAGNTIYF. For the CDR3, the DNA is TGTGCCAGCAGTGACGGTGCGGGAAACACCATATATTTT.

This chain's CDR3 is CASSRLAGIGTQYF. The CDR3 DNA reads TGTGCCAGCAGCCGACTAGCGGGGATTGGGACCCAGTACTTC. The V gene is TRBV6-5, the J gene TRBJ2-5; TRBD2 matches 11 bases. With V trimmed by 6 bases and J by 7 bases, 7 bases remained unmatched. This CDR3 is 14 amino acids long. Germline-derived CDR1 and CDR2 are MNHEY and SVGAGI.

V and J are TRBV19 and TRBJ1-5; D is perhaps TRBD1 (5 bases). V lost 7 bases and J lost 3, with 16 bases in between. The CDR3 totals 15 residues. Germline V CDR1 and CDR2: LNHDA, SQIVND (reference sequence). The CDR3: CASNGGYTFNQPQHF. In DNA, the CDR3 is TGTGCCAGTAACGGGGGGTATACCTTCAATCAGCCCCAGCATTTT. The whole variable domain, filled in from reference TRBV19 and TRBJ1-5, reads DGGITQSPKYLFRKEGQNVTLSCEQNLNHDAMYWYRQDPGQGLRLIYYSQIVNDFQKGDIAEGYSVSREKKESFPLTVTSAQKNPTAFYLCASNGGYTFNQPQHFGDGTRLSIL.

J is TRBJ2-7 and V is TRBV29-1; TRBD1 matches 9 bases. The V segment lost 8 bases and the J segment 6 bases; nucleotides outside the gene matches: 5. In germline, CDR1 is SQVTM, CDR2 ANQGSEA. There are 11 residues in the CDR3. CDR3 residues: CSTGQGGEQYF. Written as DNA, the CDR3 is TGCAGCACGGGACAGGGTGGCGAGCAGTACTTC.